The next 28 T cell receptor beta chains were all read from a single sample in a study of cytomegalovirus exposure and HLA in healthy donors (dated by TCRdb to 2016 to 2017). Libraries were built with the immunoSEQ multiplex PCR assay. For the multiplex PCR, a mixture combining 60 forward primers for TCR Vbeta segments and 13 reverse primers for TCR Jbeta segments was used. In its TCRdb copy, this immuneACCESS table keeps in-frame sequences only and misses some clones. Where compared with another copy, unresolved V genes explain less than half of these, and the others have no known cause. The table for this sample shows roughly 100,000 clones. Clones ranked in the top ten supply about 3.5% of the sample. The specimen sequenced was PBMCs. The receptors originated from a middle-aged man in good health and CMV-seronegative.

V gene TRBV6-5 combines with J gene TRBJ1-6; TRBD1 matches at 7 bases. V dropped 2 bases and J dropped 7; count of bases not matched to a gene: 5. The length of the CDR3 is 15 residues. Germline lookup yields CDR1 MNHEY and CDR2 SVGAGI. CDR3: CASSYRGQLNSPLHF. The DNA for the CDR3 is TGTGCCAGCAGTTACAGGGGACAGCTGAATTCACCCCTCCACTTT.

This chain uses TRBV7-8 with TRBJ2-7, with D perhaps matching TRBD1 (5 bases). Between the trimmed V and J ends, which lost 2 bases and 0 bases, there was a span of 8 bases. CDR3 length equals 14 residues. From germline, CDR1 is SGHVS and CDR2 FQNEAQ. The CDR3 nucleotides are TGTGCCAGCAGCTTAAGACAGAACTCCTACGAGCAGTACTTC. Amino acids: CASSLRQNSYEQYF.

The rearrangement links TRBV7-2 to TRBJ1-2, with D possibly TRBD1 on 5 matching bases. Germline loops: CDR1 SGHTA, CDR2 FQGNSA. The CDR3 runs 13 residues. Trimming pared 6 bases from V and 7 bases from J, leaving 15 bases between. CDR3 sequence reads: CASREGVRSGYTF. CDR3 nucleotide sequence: TGTGCCAGCAGGGAAGGGGTGAGGAGTGGCTACACCTTC.

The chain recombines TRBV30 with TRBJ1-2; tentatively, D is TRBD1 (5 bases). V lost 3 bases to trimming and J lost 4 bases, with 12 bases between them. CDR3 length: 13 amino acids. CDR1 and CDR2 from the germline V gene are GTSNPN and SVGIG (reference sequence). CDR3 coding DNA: TGTGCCTGGAGCGAGGGGAGGTCCTATGGCTACACCTTC. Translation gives CAWSEGRSYGYTF.

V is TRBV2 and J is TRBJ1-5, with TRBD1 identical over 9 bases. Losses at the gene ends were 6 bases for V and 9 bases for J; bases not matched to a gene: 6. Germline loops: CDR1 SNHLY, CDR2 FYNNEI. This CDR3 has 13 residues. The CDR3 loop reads CASRDRGPGPQHF. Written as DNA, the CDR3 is TGTGCCAGCAGGGACAGGGGACCGGGGCCCCAGCATTTT.

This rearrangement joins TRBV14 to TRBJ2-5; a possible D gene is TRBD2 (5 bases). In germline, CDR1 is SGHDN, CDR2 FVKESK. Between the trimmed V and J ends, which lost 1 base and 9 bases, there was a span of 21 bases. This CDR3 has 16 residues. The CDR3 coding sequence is TGTGCCAGCAGCCAAGTCCGCATGATCCCCCCGGAGGCCCAGTACTTC. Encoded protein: CASSQVRMIPPEAQYF.

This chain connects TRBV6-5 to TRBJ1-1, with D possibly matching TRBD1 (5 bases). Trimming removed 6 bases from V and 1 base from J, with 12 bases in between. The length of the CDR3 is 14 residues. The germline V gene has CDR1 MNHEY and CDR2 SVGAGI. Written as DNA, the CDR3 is TGTGCCAGCAGAGGGGCCTTGTGGAACACTGAAGCTTTCTTT. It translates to CASRGALWNTEAFF.

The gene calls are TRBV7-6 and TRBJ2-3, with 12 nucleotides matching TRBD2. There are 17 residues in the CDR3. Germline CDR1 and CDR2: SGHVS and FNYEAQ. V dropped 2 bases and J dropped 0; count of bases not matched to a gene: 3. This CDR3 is CASSLLAGGASTDTQYF. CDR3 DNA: TGTGCCAGCAGCTTACTAGCGGGGGGGGCTAGCACAGATACGCAGTATTTT.

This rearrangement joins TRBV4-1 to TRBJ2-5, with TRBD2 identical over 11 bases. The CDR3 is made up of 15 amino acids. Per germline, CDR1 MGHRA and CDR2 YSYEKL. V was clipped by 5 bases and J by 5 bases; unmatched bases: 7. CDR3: CASSLAGGRAETQYF. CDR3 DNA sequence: TGCGCCAGCAGCTTAGCGGGGGGGAGAGCGGAGACCCAGTACTTC.

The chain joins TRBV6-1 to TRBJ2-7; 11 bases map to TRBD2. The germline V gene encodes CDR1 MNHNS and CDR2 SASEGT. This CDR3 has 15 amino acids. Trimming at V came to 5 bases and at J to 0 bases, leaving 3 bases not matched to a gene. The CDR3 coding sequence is TGTGCCAGCAGTCCGACTAGCGGGATCTCCTACGAGCAGTACTTC. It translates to CASSPTSGISYEQYF.

The CDR3 nucleotides are TGTGCCAGCAGTGCGGGACAGGGACGAGATACGCAGTATTTT. Its protein is CASSAGQGRDTQYF. The chain links TRBV6-1 to TRBJ2-3; 9 positions agree with TRBD1. CDR1 and CDR2 (germline): MNHNS, SASEGT. The CDR3 consists of 14 residues. V was clipped by 4 bases and J by 5 bases; unmatched bases: 4.

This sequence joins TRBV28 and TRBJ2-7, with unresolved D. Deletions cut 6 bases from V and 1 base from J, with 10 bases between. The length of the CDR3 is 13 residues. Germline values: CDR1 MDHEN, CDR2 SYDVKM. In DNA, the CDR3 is TGTGCCAGCAGACTAATGGGTTCCTACGAGCAGTACTTC. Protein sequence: CASRLMGSYEQYF. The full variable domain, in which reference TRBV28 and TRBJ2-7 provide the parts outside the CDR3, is DVKVTQSSRYLVKRTGEKVFLECVQDMDHENMFWYRQDPGLGLRLIYFSYDVKMKEKGDIPEGYSVSREKKERFSLILESASTNQTSMYLCASRLMGSYEQYFGPGTRLTVT.

The CDR3 coding sequence is TGCGCCAGCAGCCGGGCTAGCGGCTCCTACAATGAGCAGTTCTTC. The encoded protein is CASSRASGSYNEQFF. The rearrangement joins TRBV5-1 to TRBJ2-1; 7 nucleotides match TRBD2. Germline assignment: CDR1 SGHRS and CDR2 YFSETQ. The CDR3 loop spans 15 amino acids. The J segment lost 0 bases and the V segment lost 4 bases, leaving 4 bases of the junction unmatched. The complete variable domain, with remaining parts taken from reference TRBV5-1 and TRBJ2-1, reads KAGVTQTPRYLIKTRGQQVTLSCSPISGHRSVSWYQQTPGQGLQFLFEYFSETQRNKGNFPGRFSGRQFSNSRSEMNVSTLELGDSALYLCASSRASGSYNEQFFGPGTRLTVL.

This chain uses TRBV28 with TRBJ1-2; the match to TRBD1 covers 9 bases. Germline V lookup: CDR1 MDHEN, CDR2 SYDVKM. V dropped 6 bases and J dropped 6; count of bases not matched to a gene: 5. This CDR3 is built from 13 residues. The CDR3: CASRSDRGHGYTF. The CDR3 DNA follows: TGTGCCAGCAGGTCGGACAGGGGACATGGCTACACCTTC.

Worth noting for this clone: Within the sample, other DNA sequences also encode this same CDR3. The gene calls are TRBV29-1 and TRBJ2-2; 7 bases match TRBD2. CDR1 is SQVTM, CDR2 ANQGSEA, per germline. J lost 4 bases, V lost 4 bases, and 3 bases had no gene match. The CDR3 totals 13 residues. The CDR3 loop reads CSVVAGGTGELFF. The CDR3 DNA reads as TGCAGCGTTGTAGCGGGCGGCACCGGGGAGCTGTTTTTT.

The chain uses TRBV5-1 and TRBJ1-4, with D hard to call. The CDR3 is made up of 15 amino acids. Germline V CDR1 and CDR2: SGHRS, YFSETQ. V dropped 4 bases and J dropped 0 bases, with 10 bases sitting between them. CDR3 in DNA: TGCGCCAGCAGCCGAGACATACCAACTAATGAAAAACTGTTTTTT. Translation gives CASSRDIPTNEKLFF.

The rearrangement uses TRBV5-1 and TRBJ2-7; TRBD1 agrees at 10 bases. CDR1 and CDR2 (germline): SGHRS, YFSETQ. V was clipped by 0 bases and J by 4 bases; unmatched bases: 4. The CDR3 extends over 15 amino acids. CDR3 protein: CASSLDGTGAYEQYF. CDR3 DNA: TGCGCCAGCAGCTTGGATGGGACAGGGGCGTACGAGCAGTACTTC.

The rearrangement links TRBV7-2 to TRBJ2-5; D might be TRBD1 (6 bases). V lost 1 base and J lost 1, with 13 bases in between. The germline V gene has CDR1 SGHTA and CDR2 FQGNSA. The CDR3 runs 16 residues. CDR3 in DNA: TGTGCCAGCAGCTTAGTCTCAGGGGCTATCCAAGAGACCCAGTACTTC. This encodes CASSLVSGAIQETQYF.

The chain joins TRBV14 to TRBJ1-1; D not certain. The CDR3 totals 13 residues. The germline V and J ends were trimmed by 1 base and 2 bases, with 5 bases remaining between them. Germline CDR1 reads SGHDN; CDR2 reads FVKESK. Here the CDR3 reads CASSQVFNTEAFF. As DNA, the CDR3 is TGTGCCAGCAGCCAAGTATTTAACACTGAAGCTTTCTTT.

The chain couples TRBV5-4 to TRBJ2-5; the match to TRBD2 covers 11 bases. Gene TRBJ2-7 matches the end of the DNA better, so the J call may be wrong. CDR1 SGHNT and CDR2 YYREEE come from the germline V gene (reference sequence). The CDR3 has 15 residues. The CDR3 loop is CASSPLAGGRYEQYF. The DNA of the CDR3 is TGTGCCAGCAGCCCCCTAGCGGGGGGTAGGTACGAGCAGTACTTC.

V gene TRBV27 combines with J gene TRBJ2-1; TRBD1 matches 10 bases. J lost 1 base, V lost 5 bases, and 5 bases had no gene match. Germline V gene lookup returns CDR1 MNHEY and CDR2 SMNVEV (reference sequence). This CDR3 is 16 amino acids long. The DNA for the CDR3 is TGTGCCAGCAGTCCCGGGACAGGGGTTTCCTACAATGAGCAGTTCTTC. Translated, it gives CASSPGTGVSYNEQFF.

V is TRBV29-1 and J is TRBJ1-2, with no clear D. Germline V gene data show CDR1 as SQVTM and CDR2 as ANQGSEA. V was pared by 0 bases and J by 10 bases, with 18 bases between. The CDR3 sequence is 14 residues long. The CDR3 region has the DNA TGCAGCGTTGAAGAGCACTCCCTCCGGGTTGACTACACCTTC. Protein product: CSVEEHSLRVDYTF.

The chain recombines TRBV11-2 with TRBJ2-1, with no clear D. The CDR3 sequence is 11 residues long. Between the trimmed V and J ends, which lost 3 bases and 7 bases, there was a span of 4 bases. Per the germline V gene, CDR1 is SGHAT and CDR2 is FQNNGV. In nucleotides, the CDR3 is TGTGCCAGCAGCTTGAGTAATGAGCAGTTCTTC. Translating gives CASSLSNEQFF.

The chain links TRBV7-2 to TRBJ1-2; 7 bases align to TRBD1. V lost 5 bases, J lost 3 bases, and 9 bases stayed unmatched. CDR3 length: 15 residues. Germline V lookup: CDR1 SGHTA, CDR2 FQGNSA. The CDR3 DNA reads TGTGCCAGCAGCCAGTTAGGGGGCTCGGACTATGGCTACACCTTC. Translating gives CASSQLGGSDYGYTF.

This chain's CDR3 is CASSQGLAGVETQYF. CDR3 sequence (DNA): TGTGCCAGCAGCCAGGGACTAGCGGGGGTCGAGACCCAGTACTTC. V gene TRBV4-2 combines with J gene TRBJ2-5; TRBD2 agrees at 14 bases. CDR3 length: 15 amino acids. After removal of 3 bases from V and 5 bases from J, the junction contained 2 bases not matched to a gene. Germline CDR1 and CDR2: LGHNA and YNFKEQ.

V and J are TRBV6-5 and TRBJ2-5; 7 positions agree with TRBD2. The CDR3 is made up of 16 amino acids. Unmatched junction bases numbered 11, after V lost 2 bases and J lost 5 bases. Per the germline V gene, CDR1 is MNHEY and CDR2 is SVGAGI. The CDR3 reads CASSYRNSGHRETQYF. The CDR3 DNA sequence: TGTGCCAGCAGTTACAGGAATAGCGGGCACAGGGAGACCCAGTACTTC.

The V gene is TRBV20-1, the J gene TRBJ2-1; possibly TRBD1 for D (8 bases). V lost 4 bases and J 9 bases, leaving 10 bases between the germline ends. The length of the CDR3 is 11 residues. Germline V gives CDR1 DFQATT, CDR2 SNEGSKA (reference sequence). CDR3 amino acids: CSANRGGEQFF. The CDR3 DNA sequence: TGCAGTGCTAACAGGGGGGGTGAGCAGTTCTTC.

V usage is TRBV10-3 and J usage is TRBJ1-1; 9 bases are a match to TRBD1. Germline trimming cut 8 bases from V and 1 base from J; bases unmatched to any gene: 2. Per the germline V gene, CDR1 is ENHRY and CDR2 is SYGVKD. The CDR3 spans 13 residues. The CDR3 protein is CAIATGGNTEAFF. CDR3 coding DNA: TGTGCCATCGCGACAGGGGGGAACACTGAAGCTTTCTTT.